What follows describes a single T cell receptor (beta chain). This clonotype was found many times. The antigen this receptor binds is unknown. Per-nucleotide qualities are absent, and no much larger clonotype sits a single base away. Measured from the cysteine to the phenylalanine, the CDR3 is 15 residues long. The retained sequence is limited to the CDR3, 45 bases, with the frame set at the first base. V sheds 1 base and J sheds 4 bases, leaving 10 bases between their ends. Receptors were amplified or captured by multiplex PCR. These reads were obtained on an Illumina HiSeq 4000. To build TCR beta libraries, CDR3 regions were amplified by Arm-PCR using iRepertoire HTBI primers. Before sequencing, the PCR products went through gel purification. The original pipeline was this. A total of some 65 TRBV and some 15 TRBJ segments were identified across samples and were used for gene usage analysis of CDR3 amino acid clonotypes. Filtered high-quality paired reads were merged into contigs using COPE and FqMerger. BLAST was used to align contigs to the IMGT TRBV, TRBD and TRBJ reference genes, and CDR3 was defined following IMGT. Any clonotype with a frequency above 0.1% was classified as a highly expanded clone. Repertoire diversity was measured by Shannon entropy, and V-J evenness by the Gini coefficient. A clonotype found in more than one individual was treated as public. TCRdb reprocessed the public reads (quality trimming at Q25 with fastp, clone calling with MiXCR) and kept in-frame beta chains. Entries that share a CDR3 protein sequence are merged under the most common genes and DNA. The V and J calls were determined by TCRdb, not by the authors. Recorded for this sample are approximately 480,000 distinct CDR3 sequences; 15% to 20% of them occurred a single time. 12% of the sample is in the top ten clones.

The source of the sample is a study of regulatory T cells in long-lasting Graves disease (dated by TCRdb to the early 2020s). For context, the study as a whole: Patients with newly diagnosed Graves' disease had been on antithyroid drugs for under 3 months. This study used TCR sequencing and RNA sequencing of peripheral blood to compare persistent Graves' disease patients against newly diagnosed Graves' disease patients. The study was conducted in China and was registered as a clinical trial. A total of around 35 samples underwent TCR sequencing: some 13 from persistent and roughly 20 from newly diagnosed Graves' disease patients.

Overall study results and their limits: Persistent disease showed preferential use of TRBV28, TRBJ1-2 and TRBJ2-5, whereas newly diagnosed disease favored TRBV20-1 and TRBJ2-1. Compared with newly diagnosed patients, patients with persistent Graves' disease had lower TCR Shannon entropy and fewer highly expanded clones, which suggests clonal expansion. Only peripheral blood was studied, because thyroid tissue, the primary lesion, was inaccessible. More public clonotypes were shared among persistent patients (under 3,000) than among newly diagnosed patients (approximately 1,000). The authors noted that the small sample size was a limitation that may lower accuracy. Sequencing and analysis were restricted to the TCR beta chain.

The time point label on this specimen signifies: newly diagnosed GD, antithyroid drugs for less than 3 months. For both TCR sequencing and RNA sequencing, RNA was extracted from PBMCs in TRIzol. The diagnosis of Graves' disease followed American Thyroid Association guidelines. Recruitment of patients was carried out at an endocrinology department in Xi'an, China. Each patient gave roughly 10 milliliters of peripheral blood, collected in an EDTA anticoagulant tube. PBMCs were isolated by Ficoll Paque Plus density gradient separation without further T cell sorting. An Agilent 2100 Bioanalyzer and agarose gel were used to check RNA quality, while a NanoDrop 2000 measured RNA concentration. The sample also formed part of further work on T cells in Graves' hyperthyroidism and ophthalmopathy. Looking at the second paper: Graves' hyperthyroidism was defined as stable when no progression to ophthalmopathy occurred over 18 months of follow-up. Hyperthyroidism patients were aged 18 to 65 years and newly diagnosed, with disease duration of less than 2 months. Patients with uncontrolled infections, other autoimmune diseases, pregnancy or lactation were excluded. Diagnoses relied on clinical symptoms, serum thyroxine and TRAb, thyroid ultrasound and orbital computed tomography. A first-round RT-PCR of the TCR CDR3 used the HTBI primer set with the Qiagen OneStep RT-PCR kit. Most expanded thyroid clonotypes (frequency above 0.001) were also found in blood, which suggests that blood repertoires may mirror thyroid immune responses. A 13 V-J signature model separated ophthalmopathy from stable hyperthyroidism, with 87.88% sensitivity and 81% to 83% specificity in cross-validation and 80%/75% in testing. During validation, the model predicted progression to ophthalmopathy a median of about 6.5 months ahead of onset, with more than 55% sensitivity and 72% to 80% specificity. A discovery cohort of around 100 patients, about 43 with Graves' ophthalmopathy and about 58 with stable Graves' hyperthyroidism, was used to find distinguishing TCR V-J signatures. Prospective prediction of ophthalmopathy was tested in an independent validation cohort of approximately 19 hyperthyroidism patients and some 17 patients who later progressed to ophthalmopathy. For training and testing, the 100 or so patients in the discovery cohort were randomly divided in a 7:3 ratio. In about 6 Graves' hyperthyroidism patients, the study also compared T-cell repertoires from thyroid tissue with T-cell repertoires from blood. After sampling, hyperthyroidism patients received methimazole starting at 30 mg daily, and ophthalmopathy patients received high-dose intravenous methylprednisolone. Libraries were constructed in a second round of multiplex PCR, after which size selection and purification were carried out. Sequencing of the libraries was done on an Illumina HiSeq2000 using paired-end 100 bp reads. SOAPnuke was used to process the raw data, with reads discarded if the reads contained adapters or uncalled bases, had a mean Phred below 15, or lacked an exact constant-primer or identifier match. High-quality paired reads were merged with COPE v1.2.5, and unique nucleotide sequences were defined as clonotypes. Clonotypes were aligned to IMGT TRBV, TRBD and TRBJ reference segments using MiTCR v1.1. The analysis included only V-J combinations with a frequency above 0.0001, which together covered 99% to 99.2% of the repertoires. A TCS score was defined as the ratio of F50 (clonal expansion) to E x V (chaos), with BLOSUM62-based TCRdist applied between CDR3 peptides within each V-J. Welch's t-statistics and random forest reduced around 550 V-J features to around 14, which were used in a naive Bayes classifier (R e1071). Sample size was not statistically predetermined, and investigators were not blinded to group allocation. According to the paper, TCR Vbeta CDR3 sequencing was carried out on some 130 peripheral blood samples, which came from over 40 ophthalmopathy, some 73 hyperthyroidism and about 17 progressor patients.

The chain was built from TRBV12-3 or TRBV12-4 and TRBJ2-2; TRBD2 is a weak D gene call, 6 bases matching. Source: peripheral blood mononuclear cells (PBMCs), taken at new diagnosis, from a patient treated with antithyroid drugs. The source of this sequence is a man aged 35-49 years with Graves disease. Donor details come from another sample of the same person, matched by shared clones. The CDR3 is CASSLGGAGTGELFF. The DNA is TGTGCCAGCAGTTTAGGCGGGGCGGGCACCGGGGAGCTGTTTTTT.